The 24 T cell receptor beta chains below come from one sample, sequenced in a study of cytomegalovirus exposure and HLA in healthy donors. PCR involved 60 Vbeta and 13 Jbeta primers. Profiled with immunoSEQ multiplex PCR; TCRdb holds only in-frame clones, not every one. The sample contains fewer than 250,000 clones, more than 70% of which appear only once. The sample consisted of PBMCs. All receptors come from a man under 40 in good health and CMV-seropositive.

V usage is TRBV11-2 and J usage is TRBJ1-3; D may be TRBD1 (6 bases). V was clipped by 1 base and J by 3 bases, with 19 bases between them. Germline CDR1 and CDR2: SGHAT and FQNNGV. The CDR3 is 18 amino acids. CDR3 DNA: TGTGCCAGCAGCTTAGCCCCACCCGGGGGGCCAGGTGGAAACACCATATATTTT. Translation gives CASSLAPPGGPGGNTIYF. The entire variable domain, with the rest obtained from reference TRBV11-2 and TRBJ1-3, is as follows: EAGVAQSPRYKIIEKRQSVAFWCNPISGHATLYWYQQILGQGPKLLIQFQNNGVVDDSQLPKDRFSAERLKGVDSTLKIQPAKLEDSAVYLCASSLAPPGGPGGNTIYFGEGSWLTVV.

This clone was counted only a few times. The chain recombines TRBV7-2 with TRBJ1-3; D ambiguous. Trimming removed 2 bases at V and 4 bases at J, with 12 bases between. CDR1 is SGHTA, CDR2 FQGNSA, per germline. CDR3 length: 15 residues. The CDR3 bases are TGTGCCAGCAGCTTAAGTCCAGCAGGAGGAAACACCATATATTTT. As protein: CASSLSPAGGNTIYF.

The V gene is TRBV9, the J gene TRBJ2-3; D not certain. Germline V gives CDR1 SGDLS, CDR2 YYNGEE. The CDR3 loop spans 14 amino acids. Trimming took off 0 bases at V and 1 base at J, with 6 bases between the two ends. This CDR3 reads CASSVDQGTDTQYF. As DNA, the CDR3 is TGTGCCAGCAGCGTAGACCAGGGCACAGATACGCAGTATTTT.

The chain links TRBV4-2 to TRBJ1-6; no clear D gene. Germline V gives CDR1 LGHNA, CDR2 YNFKEQ. This CDR3 has 16 amino acids. V was trimmed by 0 bases and J by 0 bases, leaving 6 bases between them. The CDR3 region is CASSQDFVSYNSPLHF. The CDR3 DNA sequence: TGTGCCAGCAGCCAAGACTTTGTCTCCTATAATTCACCCCTCCACTTT.

The J gene is TRBJ2-3, the V gene TRBV7-3; no reliable D call. The germline V gene has CDR1 SGHTA and CDR2 FQGTGA. V lost 5 bases and J lost 1, with 7 bases in between. The CDR3 totals 13 residues. The CDR3, as DNA: TGTGCCAGCAGCACCTACCGCACAGATACGCAGTATTTT. This codes for CASSTYRTDTQYF. The entire variable domain, with the rest obtained from reference TRBV7-3 and TRBJ2-3, is as follows: GAGVSQTPSNKVTEKGKYVELRCDPISGHTALYWYRQSLGQGPEFLIYFQGTGAADDSGLPNDRFFAVRPEGSVSTLKIQRTERGDSAVYLCASSTYRTDTQYFGPGTRLTVL.

The chain uses TRBV6-5 and TRBJ1-2; D gene unclear. V was shortened by 0 bases and J by 2 bases, with 13 bases between the two germline ends. The germline CDR1 and CDR2 sequences are MNHEY and SVGAGI. There are 16 residues in the CDR3. The CDR3 protein is CASSYSREPTNYGYTF. The CDR3 DNA is TGTGCCAGCAGTTACTCGCGGGAACCCACAAACTATGGCTACACCTTC.

The rearrangement uses TRBV7-2 and TRBJ2-7; D is unresolved. Germline-derived CDR1 and CDR2 are SGHTA and FQGNSA. V was trimmed by 2 bases and J by 0 bases, leaving 14 bases between them. The CDR3 loop spans 16 amino acids. CDR3 nucleotide sequence: TGTGCCAGCAGCTTAAATCGCGTACCGGGCTCCTACGAGCAGTACTTC. Translated, it gives CASSLNRVPGSYEQYF.

The rearrangement uses TRBV18 and TRBJ2-7, with D possibly being TRBD2 (5 bases). V was clipped by 1 base and J by 0 bases, with 10 bases between them. The length of the CDR3 is 15 residues. Looked up from germline, CDR1 is KGHSH and CDR2 is LQKENI. CDR3 nucleotides: TGTGCCAGCTCACCACAAAAAGGGAGCTCCTACGAGCAGTACTTC. The encoded protein is CASSPQKGSSYEQYF.

The chain is built from TRBV28 and TRBJ1-2; D gene unclear. The CDR3 runs to 12 residues. The germline gives CDR1 MDHEN, CDR2 SYDVKM. Trimming took off 5 bases at V and 4 bases at J, with 8 bases between the two ends. The chain's CDR3 is CASSRDTYGYTF. As DNA, the CDR3 is TGTGCCAGCAGTCGCGACACCTATGGCTACACCTTC.

This chain uses TRBV18 with TRBJ1-1; possibly TRBD1 for D (5 bases). The CDR3 extends over 13 amino acids. Germline V gives CDR1 KGHSH, CDR2 LQKENI. Trimming took 5 bases from V and 1 from J, leaving 8 bases between them. The CDR3 region is CASSVGQNTEAFF. CDR3 nucleotides: TGTGCCAGCTCAGTAGGACAGAACACTGAAGCTTTCTTT.

The genes are TRBV5-4 and TRBJ2-5; 7 nucleotides agree with TRBD1. The tail of the sequence fits TRBJ2-7 better, so the J call may be wrong. The CDR3 spans 15 residues. The germline V gene has CDR1 SGHNT and CDR2 YYREEE (reference sequence). The CDR3 coding sequence is TGTGCCAGCAGCCCGCGACAGGGCCAGACCTACGAGCAGTACTTC. It yields the protein CASSPRQGQTYEQYF.

This clone was seen more than once but under ten times. The chain employs TRBV19 and TRBJ2-6; TRBD2 is a possible D gene (5 bases). This CDR3 is 17 amino acids long. Per germline, CDR1 LNHDA and CDR2 SQIVND (reference sequence). The V end lost 0 bases, the J end lost 0 bases, and 9 bases lay between the germline ends. The CDR3 reads CASSIDGRDSGANVLTF. The CDR3 DNA sequence: TGTGCCAGTAGTATAGATGGACGGGACTCTGGGGCCAACGTCCTGACTTTC.

The V gene is TRBV11-3, the J gene TRBJ1-5; no clear D. V lost 5 bases to trimming and J lost 7 bases, with 9 bases between them. This CDR3 is built from 12 residues. Germline assignment: CDR1 SGHNT and CDR2 YENEEA. CDR3: CASSPRGQPQHF. CDR3 coding DNA: TGTGCCAGCAGCCCCCGAGGACAGCCCCAGCATTTT.

The chain recombines TRBV27 with TRBJ2-7, with 7 bases identical to TRBD1. J was trimmed by 7 bases and V by 1 base; bases with no gene match: 7. CDR3 size: 14 residues. CDR1 is MNHEY, CDR2 SMNVEV, per germline (reference sequence). This CDR3 reads CASSLYGDSLEQYF. As DNA, the CDR3 is TGTGCCAGCAGTTTATATGGGGACAGCCTTGAGCAGTACTTC.

A note on this clone: The sample has other DNA sequences that encode this CDR3 too. The chain has TRBV5-1 and TRBJ2-7, with 11 nucleotides matching TRBD1. The CDR3 is made up of 14 amino acids. The V and J ends lost 4 bases and 2 bases, in that order; junction bases with no gene match: 2. Germline V gene sequence: CDR1 SGHRS, CDR2 YFSETQ. The DNA for the CDR3 is TGCGCCAGCAGCCCGGGACAGGGGGCCTACGAGCAGTACTTC. Its protein product is CASSPGQGAYEQYF.

The rearrangement uses TRBV9 and TRBJ2-2, with 9 bases that match TRBD2. This CDR3 has 15 residues. The V gene's germline CDR1 is SGDLS and CDR2 YYNGEE. J gave up 1 base and V 7 bases, and 5 bases lay outside the gene matches. The CDR3 coding sequence is TGTGCCAGCTCCAGAGCGGGAGGGAACACCGGGGAGCTGTTTTTT. Translating it yields CASSRAGGNTGELFF.

This chain connects TRBV19 to TRBJ1-3; TRBD1 agrees at 7 bases. The junction had 4 bases not matched to a gene; V was cut back by 1 base and J by 4 bases. Per the germline V gene, CDR1 is LNHDA and CDR2 is SQIVND (reference sequence). The CDR3 is made up of 15 amino acids. The DNA of the CDR3 is TGTGCCAGTAGTATAGGGACAGGTATAGGAAACACCATATATTTT. Translation gives CASSIGTGIGNTIYF.

The V and J genes are TRBV11-3 and TRBJ2-2; 11 positions match TRBD2. The CDR3 totals 16 residues. After removal of 4 bases from V and 6 bases from J, the junction contained 7 bases not matched to a gene. Germline loops: CDR1 SGHNT, CDR2 YENEEA. This chain's CDR3 is CASSSTSGSSAGELFF. The CDR3 DNA is TGTGCCAGCAGCTCCACTAGCGGGAGCTCGGCCGGGGAGCTGTTTTTT.

The CDR3 loop is CASIGTFPGTEAFF. Here the CDR3 DNA reads TGTGCCAGCATCGGGACATTCCCGGGGACTGAAGCTTTCTTT. The rearrangement joins TRBV25-1 to TRBJ1-1, with a tentative D call TRBD1 (6 bases). There are 14 residues in the CDR3. Germline-derived CDR1 and CDR2 are MGHDK and SYGVNS. Between the trimmed V and J ends, which lost 7 bases and 5 bases, there was a span of 17 bases.

This chain's CDR3 is CASRTRRDMTNEKLFF. The CDR3 nucleotides read TGTGCCAGCAGGACCAGACGGGACATGACTAATGAAAAACTGTTTTTT. The V gene is TRBV2, the J gene TRBJ1-4, with D possibly being TRBD1 (6 bases). Germline CDR1 is SNHLY and CDR2 is FYNNEI. This CDR3 region has 16 residues. V was pared by 6 bases and J by 2 bases, with 16 bases between.

This chain uses TRBV7-2 with TRBJ2-1; no clear D gene. The length of the CDR3 is 13 residues. The germline CDR1 and CDR2 sequences are SGHTA and FQGNSA. With 5 bases removed from V and 11 bases from J, the gap between germline ends came to 16 bases. The CDR3 protein is CASSPLVPSKQFF. The DNA of the CDR3 is TGTGCCAGCAGCCCCCTCGTGCCCTCTAAGCAGTTCTTC.

This rearrangement joins TRBV6-5 to TRBJ2-1; D not resolved. Trimming removed 0 bases at V and 8 bases at J, with 8 bases between. Germline CDR1 MNHEY, CDR2 SVGAGI. The CDR3 has 13 residues. CDR3 protein: CASSYSGADEQFF. The CDR3 DNA follows: TGTGCCAGCAGTTACTCAGGCGCGGATGAGCAGTTCTTC.

This chain joins TRBV7-2 and TRBJ2-7; no clear D gene. Germline V gives CDR1 SGHTA, CDR2 FQGNSA. The CDR3 covers 14 residues. V lost 1 base and J 2 bases, leaving 9 bases between the germline ends. The CDR3 DNA is TGTGCCAGCAGCTTAGGTGGGCCCCCCTACGAGCAGTACTTC. This sequence encodes CASSLGGPPYEQYF.

This clone has just one count. V is TRBV6-5 and J is TRBJ1-2; 12 bases align to TRBD1. The CDR3 runs 14 residues. Losses at the gene ends were 5 bases for V and 7 bases for J; bases not matched to a gene: 5. Germline V lookup: CDR1 MNHEY, CDR2 SVGAGI. The chain's CDR3 is CASSRGTGGGGYTF. CDR3 in DNA: TGTGCCAGCAGTCGAGGGACAGGGGGCGGTGGCTACACCTTC.